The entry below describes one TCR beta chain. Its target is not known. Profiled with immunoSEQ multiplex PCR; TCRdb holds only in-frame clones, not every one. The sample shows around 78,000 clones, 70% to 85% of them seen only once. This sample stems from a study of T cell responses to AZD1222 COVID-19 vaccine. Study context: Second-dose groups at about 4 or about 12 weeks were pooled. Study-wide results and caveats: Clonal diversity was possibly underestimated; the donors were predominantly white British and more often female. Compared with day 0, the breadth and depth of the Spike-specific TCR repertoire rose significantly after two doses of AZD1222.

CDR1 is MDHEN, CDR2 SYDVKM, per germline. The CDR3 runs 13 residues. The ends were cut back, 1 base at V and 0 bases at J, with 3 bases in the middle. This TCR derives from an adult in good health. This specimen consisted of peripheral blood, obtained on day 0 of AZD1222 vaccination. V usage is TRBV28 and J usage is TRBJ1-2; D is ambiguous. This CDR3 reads CASSLLANYGYTF. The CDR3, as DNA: TGTGCCAGCAGTTTATTGGCTAACTATGGCTACACCTTC.